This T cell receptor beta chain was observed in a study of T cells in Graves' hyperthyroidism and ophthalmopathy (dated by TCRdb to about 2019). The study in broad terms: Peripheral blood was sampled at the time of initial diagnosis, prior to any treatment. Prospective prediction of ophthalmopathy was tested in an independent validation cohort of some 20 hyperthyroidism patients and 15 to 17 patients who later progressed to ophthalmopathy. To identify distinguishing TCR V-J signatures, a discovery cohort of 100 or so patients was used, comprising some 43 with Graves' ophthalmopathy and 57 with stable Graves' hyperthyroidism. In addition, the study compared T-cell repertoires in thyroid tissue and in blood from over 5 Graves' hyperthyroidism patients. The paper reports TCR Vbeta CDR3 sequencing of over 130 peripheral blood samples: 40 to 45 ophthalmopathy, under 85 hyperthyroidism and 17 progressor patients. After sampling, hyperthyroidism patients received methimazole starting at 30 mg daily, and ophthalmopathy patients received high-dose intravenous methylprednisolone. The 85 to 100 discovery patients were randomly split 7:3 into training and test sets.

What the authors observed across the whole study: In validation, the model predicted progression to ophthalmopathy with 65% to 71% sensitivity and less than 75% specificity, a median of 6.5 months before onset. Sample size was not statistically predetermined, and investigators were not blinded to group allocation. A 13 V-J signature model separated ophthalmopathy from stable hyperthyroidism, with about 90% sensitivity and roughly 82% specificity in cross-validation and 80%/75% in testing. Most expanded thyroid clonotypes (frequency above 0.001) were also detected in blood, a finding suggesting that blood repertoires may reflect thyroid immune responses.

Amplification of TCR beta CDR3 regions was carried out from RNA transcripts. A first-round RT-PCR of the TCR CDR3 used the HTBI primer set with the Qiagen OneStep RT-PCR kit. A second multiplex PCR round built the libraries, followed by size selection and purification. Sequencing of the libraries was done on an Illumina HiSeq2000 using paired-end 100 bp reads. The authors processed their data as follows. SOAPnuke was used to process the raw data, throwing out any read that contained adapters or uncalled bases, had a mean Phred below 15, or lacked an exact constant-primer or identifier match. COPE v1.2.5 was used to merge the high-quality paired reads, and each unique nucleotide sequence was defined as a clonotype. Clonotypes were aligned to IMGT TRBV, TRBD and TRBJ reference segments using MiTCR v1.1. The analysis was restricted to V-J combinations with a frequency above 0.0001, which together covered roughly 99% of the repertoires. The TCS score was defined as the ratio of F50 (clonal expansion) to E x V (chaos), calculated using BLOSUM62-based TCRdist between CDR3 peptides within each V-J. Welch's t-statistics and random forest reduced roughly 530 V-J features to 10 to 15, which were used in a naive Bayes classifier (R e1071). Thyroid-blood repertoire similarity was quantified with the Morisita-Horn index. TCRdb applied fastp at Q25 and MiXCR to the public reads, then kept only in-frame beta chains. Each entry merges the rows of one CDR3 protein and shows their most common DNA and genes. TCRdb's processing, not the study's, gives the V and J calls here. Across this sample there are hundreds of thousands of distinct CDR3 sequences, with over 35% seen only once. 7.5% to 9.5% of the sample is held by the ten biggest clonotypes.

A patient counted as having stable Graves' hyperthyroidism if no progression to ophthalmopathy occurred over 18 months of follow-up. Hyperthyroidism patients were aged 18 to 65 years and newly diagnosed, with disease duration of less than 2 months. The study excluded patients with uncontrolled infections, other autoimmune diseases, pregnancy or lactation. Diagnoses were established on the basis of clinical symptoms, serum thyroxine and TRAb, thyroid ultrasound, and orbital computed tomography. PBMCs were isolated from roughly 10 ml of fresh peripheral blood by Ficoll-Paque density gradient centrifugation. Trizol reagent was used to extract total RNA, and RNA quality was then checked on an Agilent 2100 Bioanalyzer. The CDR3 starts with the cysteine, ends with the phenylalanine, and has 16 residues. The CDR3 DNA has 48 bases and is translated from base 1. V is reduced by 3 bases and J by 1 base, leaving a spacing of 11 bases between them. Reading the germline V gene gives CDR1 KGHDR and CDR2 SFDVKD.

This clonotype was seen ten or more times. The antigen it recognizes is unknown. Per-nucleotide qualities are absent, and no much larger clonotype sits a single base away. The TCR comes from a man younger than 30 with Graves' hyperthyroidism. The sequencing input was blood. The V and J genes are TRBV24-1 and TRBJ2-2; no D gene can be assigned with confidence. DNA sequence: TGTGCCACCAGTGATAGCAACACCTTGAACACCGGGGAGCTGTTTTTT. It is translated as CATSDSNTLNTGELFF.